This TCR beta chain originates from a study of T cells in Graves' hyperthyroidism and ophthalmopathy. CDR3 size: 18 residues. The trim removed 1 base at V and 4 bases at J, leaving 15 bases unmatched. The germline gives CDR1 MGHDK, CDR2 SYGVNS. Regarding the study as a whole: Also found in blood were most expanded thyroid clonotypes above 0.001. Ophthalmopathy, which appeared later, was predicted by the model a median about 5.9 months before onset.

Using RNA transcripts as the source, TCR beta CDR3 regions were amplified. First-round RT-PCR with HTBI primers amplified the TCR CDR3 region. MiXCR was run by TCRdb on the multiplex PCR reads, yielding one entry per CDR3 protein. The sample records approximately 300,000 distinct CDR3 sequences, roughly 15% being singletons. Cells are PBMCs isolated from 9 to 10 ml of fresh blood. This clonotype was counted ten times or more. Its antigen remains unknown. The TCR sequence derives from a man aged 25 to 40 with Graves' hyperthyroidism. Source material: blood. This chain links TRBV25-1 with TRBJ2-5, with TRBD2 matching 7 bases. CDR3 residues: CASSELLATTGGGETQYF. The CDR3 region has the DNA TGTGCCAGCAGTGAATTACTAGCGACGACGGGGGGTGGAGAGACCCAGTACTTC.